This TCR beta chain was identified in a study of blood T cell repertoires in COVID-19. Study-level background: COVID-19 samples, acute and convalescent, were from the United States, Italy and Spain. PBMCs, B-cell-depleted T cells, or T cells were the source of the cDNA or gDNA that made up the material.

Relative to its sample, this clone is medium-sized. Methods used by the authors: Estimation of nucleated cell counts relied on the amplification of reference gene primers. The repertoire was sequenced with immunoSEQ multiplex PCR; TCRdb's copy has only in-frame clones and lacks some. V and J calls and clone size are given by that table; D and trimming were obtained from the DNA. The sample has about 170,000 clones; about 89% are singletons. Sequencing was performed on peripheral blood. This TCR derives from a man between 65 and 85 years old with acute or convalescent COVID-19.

CDR3 sequence reads: CASSQGTDNTGELFF. The CDR3 DNA follows: TGTGCCAGCAGCCAGGGGACAGATAACACCGGGGAGCTGTTTTTT. The J gene is TRBJ2-2, the V gene TRBV3-1 (or the pseudogene TRBV3-2), with 7 bases identical to TRBD1. From germline, CDR1 is LGHDT and CDR2 YNNKEL (reference sequence). V was clipped by 3 bases and J by 2 bases; unmatched bases: 3. The CDR3 is 15 residues long.